This T cell receptor (beta chain) was captured in a study of T cell changes during pregnancy in multiple sclerosis. V lost 3 bases, J lost 0 bases, and 17 bases stayed unmatched. The CDR3 is 20 amino acids. CDR1 MGHRA and CDR2 YSYEKL come from the germline V gene. Produced via immunoSEQ multiplex PCR; TCRdb's table is partial and in-frame only. The sample has 38,000 or so clones; approximately 90% are singletons. This clone has only one observation. This receptor was obtained from a female donor in good health, enrolled as a control in a pregnancy study. The sequencing used CD4+ T cells from peripheral blood mononuclear cells, collected in the second trimester of pregnancy. The J gene is TRBJ2-1, the V gene TRBV4-1; 7 bases align to TRBD2. Written as DNA, the CDR3 is TGCGCCAGCAGCCAGGCTGCATACGGGACTATAGAAAGCTCCTACAATGAGCAGTTCTTC. Translated, it gives CASSQAAYGTIESSYNEQFF.